Following are 29 T cell receptor beta chains from one sample sequenced in a study of T cells in Graves' hyperthyroidism and ophthalmopathy. Researchers took RNA transcripts and amplified the TCR beta CDR3 regions from them. RT-PCR in the first round (using the HTBI primer set) targeted the TCR CDR3. Using its own MiXCR run on the multiplex PCR reads, TCRdb lists one record per CDR3 protein. The table has roughly 280,000 distinct CDR3 sequences, over 20% seen once; the top ten hold 64%. Specimen: blood. The origin of the receptors is a man aged 25-45 years with Graves' ophthalmopathy.

On this clonotype itself: Being one base from a much bigger clone, this may be a read error. V gene TRBV27 combines with J gene TRBJ2-3; the match to TRBD2 covers 8 bases. In germline, CDR1 is MNHEY, CDR2 SMNVEV (reference sequence). J gave up 2 bases and V 8 bases, and 21 bases lay outside the gene matches. The CDR3 extends over 19 amino acids. DNA for the CDR3: TGTGCCAGCGGTTCCCCCCAGTATCCCCGGGAGGGGGTCACAGATACGCAGTATTTT. It specifies CASGSPQYPREGVTDTQYF.

The chain links TRBV6-1 to TRBJ2-4; TRBD2 is a possible D gene (6 bases). V dropped 6 bases and J dropped 9 bases, with 15 bases sitting between them. Germline CDR1 and CDR2: MNHNS and SASEGT. The CDR3 loop spans 13 amino acids. For the CDR3, the DNA is TGTGCCAGCAGGGGACTGGCCCTAGGCATTCAGTACTTC. It yields the protein CASRGLALGIQYF.

This clonotype was seen more than once but under ten times. The genes are TRBV6-9 and TRBJ2-3, with 14 bases identical to TRBD2. CDR3 length: 17 residues. The germline CDR1 and CDR2 sequences are MNHGY and SVAAGI. The trim removed 1 base at V and 4 bases at J, leaving 4 bases unmatched. CDR3 in amino acids: CASSYLGTSGSADTQYF. For the CDR3, the DNA is TGTGCCAGCAGTTATTTGGGGACTAGCGGGAGCGCAGATACGCAGTATTTT.

About this clonotype itself: This sequence may be a read error, since a much larger clone differs from it by one base. V usage is TRBV29-1 and J usage is TRBJ2-7; weak D call: TRBD2 (5 bases). The CDR3 runs to 11 residues. Trimming pared 7 bases from V and 5 bases from J, leaving 12 bases between. Per germline, CDR1 SQVTM and CDR2 ANQGSEA. The DNA of the CDR3 is TGCAGCGCTGGGCTTAGCGACGAGCAGTACTTC. It yields the protein CSAGLSDEQYF.

This clonotype has at least ten counts. The genes are TRBV30 and TRBJ2-7; the D gene is possibly TRBD1 (6 bases). Germline V gene sequence: CDR1 GTSNPN, CDR2 SVGIG (reference sequence). The CDR3 sequence is 13 residues long. The V end lost 2 bases, the J end lost 3 bases, and 11 bases lay between the germline ends. CDR3 residues: CAWSQQGSYEQYF. The CDR3 DNA is TGTGCCTGGAGTCAACAGGGAAGCTACGAGCAGTACTTC.

Ten or more counts support this clonotype. The chain joins TRBV20-1 to TRBJ2-3; D may be TRBD2 (6 bases). CDR1 and CDR2 (germline): DFQATT, SNEGSKA (reference sequence). The CDR3 is 14 residues long. V lost 1 base and J 1 base, leaving 9 bases between the germline ends. The CDR3 DNA reads TGCAGTGCTAGAGCGGGAGCCCGCACAGATACGCAGTATTTT. It translates to CSARAGARTDTQYF.

This clonotype was seen a few times. DNA for the CDR3: TGTGCCAGCAGTTACTCGGGCGGGGAACTGTTTTTT. Translation: CASSYSGGELFF. The rearrangement joins TRBV3-1 to TRBJ1-4; no clear D gene. CDR1 is LGHDT and CDR2 is YNNKEL in the germline V gene (reference sequence). V lost 6 bases and J lost 12, with 14 bases in between. The CDR3 is made up of 12 amino acids.

V gene TRBV5-6 combines with J gene TRBJ2-7; D assignment may be TRBD1 or TRBD2 (5 bases each). V shed 4 bases and J shed 6 bases, with 20 bases lying between them. The CDR3 spans 15 residues. Looked up from germline, CDR1 is SGHDT and CDR2 is YYEEEE. The DNA for the CDR3 is TGTGCCAGCAGCGTGGGGACGGGACGAGGGAGCGAGCAGTACTTC. Protein sequence: CASSVGTGRGSEQYF.

V and J are TRBV11-2 and TRBJ2-1, with 13 nucleotides matching TRBD2. This CDR3 is 17 amino acids long. With V trimmed by 3 bases and J by 7 bases, 9 bases remained unmatched. Germline CDR1 SGHAT, CDR2 FQNNGV. In DNA, the CDR3 is TGTGCCAGCAGCTTGTACAGGGGACTAGCGGGATCTAATGAGCAGTTCTTC. Encoded protein: CASSLYRGLAGSNEQFF.

This chain links TRBV6-2 or TRBV6-3 with TRBJ2-5; no definite D call. CDR3 length equals 13 residues. The V gene lost 6 bases and the J gene lost 5 bases, with 13 bases spanning the gap. Germline V gene sequence: CDR1 MNHEY, CDR2 SVGEGT. CDR3 protein: CASSKDPAETQYF. In DNA, the CDR3 is TGTGCCAGCAGCAAGGACCCCGCGGAGACCCAGTACTTC.

This clonotype was recorded many times. The J gene is TRBJ2-5, the V gene TRBV24-1; D may be TRBD1 or TRBD2 (7 bases each). Germline CDR1 KGHDR, CDR2 SFDVKD. The CDR3 extends over 15 amino acids. Trimming pared 12 bases from V and 2 bases from J, leaving 21 bases between. CDR3 DNA sequence: TGTGCCGTCTCCCGGGGGGACAGCAGGCAAGAGACCCAGTACTTC. Translating gives CAVSRGDSRQETQYF.

The chain links TRBV28 to TRBJ2-1, with D uncertain. The CDR3 spans 11 residues. Germline CDR1 MDHEN, CDR2 SYDVKM. Trimming cost V 8 bases and J 10 bases, with 12 bases left between them. As DNA, the CDR3 is TGTGCCAGCTATTCCCTCAAAGAGCAGTTCTTC. Protein: CASYSLKEQFF.

This clonotype was detected only a few times. V is TRBV30 and J is TRBJ2-2, with 11 bases identical to TRBD2. The germline V gene encodes CDR1 GTSNPN and CDR2 SVGIG (reference sequence). The J segment lost 5 bases and the V segment lost 1 base, leaving 6 bases of the junction unmatched. The length of the CDR3 is 16 residues. DNA of the CDR3: TGTGCCTGGAGTGAACTAGCGGGAGCAGGAACCGGGGAGCTGTTTTTT. It codes for CAWSELAGAGTGELFF.

The rearrangement links TRBV7-9 to TRBJ2-1, with 8 bases identical to TRBD2. The CDR3 totals 16 residues. Germline trimming cut 2 bases from V and 8 bases from J; bases unmatched to any gene: 11. Germline V gives CDR1 SEHNR, CDR2 FQNEAQ (reference sequence). This CDR3 reads CASSLPSAGAGHEQFF. As DNA, the CDR3 is TGTGCCAGCAGCTTACCCTCAGCGGGAGCTGGGCATGAGCAGTTCTTC.

This clonotype was detected many times. The rearrangement joins TRBV12-3 or TRBV12-4 to TRBJ2-7; TRBD2 matches at 9 bases. There are 15 residues in the CDR3. V was clipped by 2 bases and J by 6 bases; unmatched bases: 8. The CDR3 DNA sequence: TGTGCCAGCAGTTTAACGGCGGGAGGGCCGGTCGAGCAGTACTTC. The encoded protein is CASSLTAGGPVEQYF.

The J gene is TRBJ2-1, the V gene TRBV18, with D tentatively TRBD1 (5 bases). With 1 base removed from V and 6 bases from J, the gap between germline ends came to 13 bases. This CDR3 contains 15 residues. Germline loops: CDR1 KGHSH, CDR2 LQKENI. CDR3 sequence: CASSPRARGTNEQFF. Written as DNA, the CDR3 is TGTGCCAGCTCACCACGGGCTAGGGGTACCAATGAGCAGTTCTTC.

This clonotype was detected a few times. CDR3 in amino acids: CASSDSVLTF. Written as DNA, the CDR3 is TGTGCCAGCAGCGACTCTGTCCTGACTTTC. The chain employs TRBV2 and TRBJ2-6; D gene ambiguous. The germline V gene encodes CDR1 SNHLY and CDR2 FYNNEI. V was pared by 6 bases and J by 13 bases, with 7 bases between. The CDR3 length is 10 residues.

This clonotype appeared many times. CDR3 region: CASSSQWRATYEQYF. In DNA form, the CDR3 reads TGTGCCAGCAGTTCCCAGTGGAGGGCTACCTACGAGCAGTACTTC. The chain couples TRBV28 to TRBJ2-7; possible D gene TRBD2, 6 bases. V was pared by 4 bases and J by 2 bases, with 15 bases between. Germline-derived CDR1 and CDR2 are MDHEN and SYDVKM. This CDR3 region has 15 residues.

V usage is TRBV28 and J usage is TRBJ1-4; no clear D. Trimming took 5 bases from V and 6 from J, leaving 13 bases between them. The CDR3 covers 14 residues. The germline V gene has CDR1 MDHEN and CDR2 SYDVKM. The CDR3 DNA sequence: TGTGCCAGCAGTCTACAGCAAAGTTATGAAAAACTGTTTTTT. The encoded protein is CASSLQQSYEKLFF.

This clonotype was picked up a small number of times. This chain links TRBV12-3 or TRBV12-4 with TRBJ1-5, with D unresolved. The length of the CDR3 is 16 residues. The V gene lost 5 bases and the J gene lost 0 bases, with 14 bases spanning the gap. The CDR3 region is CASSPTAAYSNQPQHF. The CDR3 DNA reads TGTGCCAGCAGTCCTACGGCGGCGTATAGCAATCAGCCCCAGCATTTT.

The genes are TRBV6-2 or TRBV6-3 and TRBJ2-2; the match to TRBD2 covers 7 bases. The V gene end was trimmed by 9 bases and the J gene end by 1 base; junction bases not matched to a gene: 8. The CDR3 totals 15 residues. Germline-derived CDR1 and CDR2 are MNHEY and SVGEGT. The CDR3 coding sequence is TGTGCCAGTCAATCTAGCGGACGGAACACCGGGGAGCTGTTTTTT. This gives the protein CASQSSGRNTGELFF.

This clonotype has only one observation. The rearrangement joins TRBV9 to TRBJ2-3; either TRBD1 or TRBD2 may fit D (5 bases each). The CDR3 runs 15 residues. The V and J ends lost 0 bases and 0 bases respectively, with 8 bases between them. Germline CDR1 reads SGDLS; CDR2 reads YYNGEE. CDR3 DNA: TGTGCCAGCAGCGTAGAGTGGGGGAGCACAGATACGCAGTATTTT. Protein product: CASSVEWGSTDTQYF.

This clonotype was seen only a few times. The chain has TRBV12-3 or TRBV12-4 and TRBJ2-1, with 8 bases lining up with TRBD2. CDR3 size: 17 residues. Trimming cost V 1 base and J 7 bases; bases outside gene matches: 12. In DNA form, the CDR3 reads TGTGCCAGCAGTTTAGTCGGTAGCGGGAACCGTGGGAATGAGCAGTTCTTC. It encodes CASSLVGSGNRGNEQFF.

This clonotype was counted between two and nine times. This chain joins TRBV20-1 and TRBJ1-1; D may be TRBD1 (5 bases). The CDR3 has 14 residues. V was trimmed by 3 bases and J by 4 bases, leaving 15 bases between them. Per germline, CDR1 DFQATT and CDR2 SNEGSKA (reference sequence). The CDR3 region has the DNA TGCAGTGCTAGCAAACCACGGGGGGGCACTGAAGCTTTCTTT. This gives the protein CSASKPRGGTEAFF.

This clonotype occurred a few times. The V and J genes are TRBV29-1 and TRBJ1-4; D unresolved. The V end was cut by 4 bases, the J end by 11 bases, with 23 bases between. The CDR3 covers 15 residues. CDR1 is SQVTM, CDR2 ANQGSEA, per germline. The CDR3 DNA is TGCAGCGTTGGCGATGATCGGCCGATTAGTGGGAAACTGTTTTTT. Translating gives CSVGDDRPISGKLFF.

This clonotype has only a few counts. The chain couples TRBV12-3 or TRBV12-4 to TRBJ2-1; 8 bases fit TRBD2. The CDR3 loop spans 14 amino acids. V shed 5 bases and J 7 bases; nucleotides not matched to a gene: 7. This CDR3 is CASSQSGTRNEQFF. The CDR3 region has the DNA TGTGCCAGCAGTCAATCCGGGACTAGAAATGAGCAGTTCTTC.

This chain connects TRBV11-1 to TRBJ2-3; 13 nucleotides line up with TRBD2. Germline V gives CDR1 SGHAT, CDR2 FQDESV (reference sequence). The V gene end was trimmed by 8 bases and the J gene end by 0 bases; junction bases not matched to a gene: 11. CDR3 length: 18 residues. The CDR3 sequence: CASSPATSGRASTDTQYF. CDR3 sequence (DNA): TGTGCCAGCTCACCAGCCACTAGCGGGAGGGCCAGCACAGATACGCAGTATTTT.

This chain uses TRBV3-1 with TRBJ2-6, with unresolved D. This CDR3 has 14 residues. Deletions cut 8 bases from V and 0 bases from J, with 8 bases between. CDR1 is LGHDT, CDR2 YNNKEL, per germline (reference sequence). The CDR3 DNA reads TGTGCCAGCGATCGGAGCTCTGGGGCCAACGTCCTGACTTTC. Translation gives CASDRSSGANVLTF.

A few counts support this clonotype. The V and J genes are TRBV30 and TRBJ2-5; 9 nucleotides line up with TRBD1. Germline assignment: CDR1 GTSNPN and CDR2 SVGIG (reference sequence). V shed 3 bases, J shed 6 bases, and the junction held 2 bases outside the gene matches. The length of the CDR3 is 12 residues. CDR3 in DNA: TGTGCCTGGAGGACAGGGGGAAAGACCCAGTACTTC. It translates to CAWRTGGKTQYF. The entire variable domain, with the rest obtained from reference TRBV30 and TRBJ2-5, is as follows: SQTIHQWPATLVQPVGSPLSLECTVEGTSNPNLYWYRQAAGRGLQLLFYSVGIGQISSEVPQNLSASRPQDRQFILSSKKLLLSDSGFYLCAWRTGGKTQYFGPGTRLLVL.